This TCR beta chain was found in a study of OX40 agonist ivuxolimab in advanced cancers. This clone has just one count. The germline V gene encodes CDR1 SGHTA and CDR2 FQGNSA. Trimming took off 5 bases at V and 3 bases at J, with 22 bases between the two ends. The CDR3 contains 18 residues. The data were produced by immunoSEQ multiplex PCR, yet TCRdb's version contains in-frame clones alone and is incomplete. The sample consists of about 77,000 clones, 80% to 90% of them appearing once. The V call is TRBV7-2, the J call TRBJ1-4; the D gene is possibly TRBD1 (6 bases). Sequenced here: CD4+ or CD8+ T cells sorted from blood, sampled in a trial of the OX40 agonist ivuxolimab. The sequence came from an adult with an advanced solid tumor such as melanoma, head and neck, liver or kidney cancer. The CDR3 sequence: CASSVRAGGGISNEKLFF. The CDR3 nucleotides are TGTGCCAGCAGCGTTAGAGCGGGCGGGGGCATCTCTAATGAAAAACTGTTTTTT.